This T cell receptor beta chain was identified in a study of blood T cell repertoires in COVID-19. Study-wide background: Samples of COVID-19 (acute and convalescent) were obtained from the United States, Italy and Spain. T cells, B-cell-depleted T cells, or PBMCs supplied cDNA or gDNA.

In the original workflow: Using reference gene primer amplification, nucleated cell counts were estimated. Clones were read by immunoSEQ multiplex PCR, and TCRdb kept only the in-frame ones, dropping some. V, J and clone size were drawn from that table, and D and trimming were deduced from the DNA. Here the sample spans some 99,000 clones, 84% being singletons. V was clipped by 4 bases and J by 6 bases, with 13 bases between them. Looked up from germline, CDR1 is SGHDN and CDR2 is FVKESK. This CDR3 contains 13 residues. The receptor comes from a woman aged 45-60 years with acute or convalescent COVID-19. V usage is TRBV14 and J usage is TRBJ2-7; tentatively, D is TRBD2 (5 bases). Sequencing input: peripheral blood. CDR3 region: CASSPDLRGEQYF. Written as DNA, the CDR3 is TGTGCCAGCAGCCCAGACCTCCGGGGCGAGCAGTACTTC.